The 22 T cell receptor beta chains below come from one sample, sequenced in a study of T cells in Graves' hyperthyroidism and ophthalmopathy. There were TCR beta CDR3 regions amplified from RNA transcripts. HTBI primers were the set used in a first-round RT-PCR of the TCR CDR3. TCRdb itself ran the multiplex PCR reads through MiXCR, one entry per CDR3 protein. The sample has under 300,000 distinct CDR3 sequences, about 20% seen once. Sequenced material: blood. Receptors originate from a man aged 25 to 40 with Graves' ophthalmopathy.

This clonotype was counted between two and nine times. This sequence joins TRBV6-1 and TRBJ2-7; the match to TRBD2 covers 10 bases. The CDR3 loop spans 15 amino acids. V was pared by 2 bases and J by 4 bases, with 5 bases of the junction left unmatched. Per the germline V gene, CDR1 is MNHNS and CDR2 is SASEGT. The CDR3 region is CASSEMWTSGYEQYF. CDR3 in DNA: TGTGCCAGCAGTGAAATGTGGACTAGCGGTTACGAGCAGTACTTC.

This clonotype showed up just a few times. The gene calls are TRBV5-5 and TRBJ2-2; D gene unclear. The CDR3 contains 13 residues. V shed 3 bases and J shed 7 bases, with 10 bases lying between them. From germline, CDR1 is SGHKS and CDR2 YYEKEE (reference sequence). DNA for the CDR3: TGTGCCAGCAGCTACAGTCTAGGCGGGGAGCTGTTTTTT. It yields the protein CASSYSLGGELFF.

This clonotype was observed a few times. The V and J genes are TRBV7-8 and TRBJ1-3; D is uncertain. The CDR3 runs to 18 residues. The V end lost 2 bases, the J end lost 4 bases, and 21 bases lay between the germline ends. Germline V gives CDR1 SGHVS, CDR2 FQNEAQ. The CDR3 DNA sequence: TGTGCCAGCAGCTTAATGCATAGGCACTTGGCCACGGGAAACACCATATATTTT. This codes for CASSLMHRHLATGNTIYF.

The table lists this clonotype with many counts. The rearrangement uses TRBV6-1 and TRBJ2-7, with 8 bases matching TRBD2. After removal of 3 bases from V and 2 bases from J, the junction contained 3 bases not matched to a gene. The germline V gene encodes CDR1 MNHNS and CDR2 SASEGT. This CDR3 region has 14 residues. The CDR3 is CASSEAGGTYEQYF. The CDR3 region has the DNA TGTGCCAGCAGTGAGGCGGGAGGCACCTACGAGCAGTACTTC.

This clonotype came up many times. The V and J genes are TRBV2 and TRBJ2-7; TRBD1 agrees at 9 bases. The CDR3 totals 14 residues. Trimming removed 1 base from V and 4 bases from J; junction bases left unmatched: 2. From germline, CDR1 is SNHLY and CDR2 FYNNEI. This CDR3 is CASSEGTGAYEQYF. The CDR3 DNA reads as TGTGCCAGCAGTGAAGGGACAGGGGCATACGAGCAGTACTTC.

This clonotype was recorded a few times. The rearrangement uses TRBV30 and TRBJ2-1; 8 positions agree with TRBD2. The CDR3 has 13 residues. The trim removed 8 bases at V and 3 bases at J, leaving 6 bases unmatched. Germline assignment: CDR1 GTSNPN and CDR2 SVGIG (reference sequence). The CDR3 spells CAQLAGYYNEQFF. CDR3 nucleotide sequence: TGTGCCCAGCTAGCGGGCTACTACAATGAGCAGTTCTTC.

The chain uses TRBV10-1 and TRBJ2-1; no firm D call. CDR1 and CDR2 (germline): WNHNN, SYGVQD (reference sequence). The CDR3 extends over 14 amino acids. V lost 2 bases, J lost 1 base, and 6 bases lay in between. DNA of the CDR3: TGCGCCAGCAGTGAGGCAGTTTCCTACAATGAGCAGTTCTTC. Encoded protein: CASSEAVSYNEQFF.

This clonotype was recorded once. V and J are TRBV7-6 and TRBJ1-5; D not resolved. CDR1 is SGHVS, CDR2 FNYEAQ, per germline. CDR3 size: 13 residues. Trimming removed 1 base from V and 7 bases from J, with 8 bases in between. The CDR3 DNA is TGTGCCAGCAGCTTAGGTCTCACACAGCCCCAGCATTTT. Its protein product is CASSLGLTQPQHF.

The CDR3 nucleotides read TGTGCCAGCAGCGCGGGACAGGGGATGTTTCAGCCCCAGCATTTT. Translating gives CASSAGQGMFQPQHF. V and J are TRBV9 and TRBJ1-5; 10 bases fit TRBD1. The V segment lost 3 bases and the J segment 6 bases; nucleotides outside the gene matches: 6. CDR3 length: 15 residues. Germline V gene sequence: CDR1 SGDLS, CDR2 YYNGEE.

This clonotype occurred a few times. The chain combines TRBV28 with TRBJ2-2; a possible D gene is TRBD1 (6 bases). The ends were cut back, 0 bases at V and 1 base at J, with 6 bases in the middle. From germline, CDR1 is MDHEN and CDR2 SYDVKM. The CDR3 runs 15 residues. The CDR3 region has the DNA TGTGCCAGCAGTTTATGGACAGGGAACACCGGGGAGCTGTTTTTT. Translating gives CASSLWTGNTGELFF.

J is TRBJ2-7 and V is TRBV3-1, with D hard to call. V shed 1 base and J shed 0 bases, with 10 bases lying between them. Germline V CDR1 and CDR2: LGHDT, YNNKEL (reference sequence). This CDR3 has 15 amino acids. In nucleotides, the CDR3 is TGTGCCAGCAGCCAAGTTTTGACAAACTCCTACGAGCAGTACTTC. It encodes CASSQVLTNSYEQYF.

This clonotype occurred many times. The chain is built from TRBV20-1 and TRBJ1-5, with 12 positions matching TRBD1. Germline V lookup: CDR1 DFQATT, CDR2 SNEGSKA (reference sequence). This CDR3 comprises 15 residues. V shed 2 bases, J shed 6 bases, and the junction held 5 bases outside the gene matches. Here the CDR3 reads CSARSGQGAGQPQHF. The DNA of the CDR3 is TGCAGTGCTAGATCGGGACAGGGGGCGGGTCAGCCCCAGCATTTT.

This clonotype turned up a few times. J is TRBJ1-2 and V is TRBV29-1, with 7 nucleotides matching TRBD1. The V and J ends lost 2 bases and 6 bases, in that order; junction bases with no gene match: 6. Germline assignment: CDR1 SQVTM and CDR2 ANQGSEA. The CDR3 has 13 amino acids. CDR3 nucleotide sequence: TGCAGCGTTGAAAAGACAGGGTGGAATGGCTACACCTTC. It specifies CSVEKTGWNGYTF.

This clonotype was seen a few times. This sequence joins TRBV5-8 and TRBJ1-5, with no clear D. This CDR3 is built from 15 residues. V lost 0 bases to trimming and J lost 5 bases, with 12 bases between them. The V gene's germline CDR1 is SGHTS and CDR2 YDEGEE. The CDR3 nucleotides are TGTGCCAGCAGCTTGGGCCACCGCCCCGATCAGCCCCAGCATTTT. Amino acid sequence: CASSLGHRPDQPQHF. Full variable domain (remainder filled in from reference TRBV5-8 and TRBJ1-5): EAGVTQSPTHLIKTRGQQATLRCSPISGHTSVYWYQQALGLGLQFLLWYDEGEERNRGNFPPRFSGRQFPNYSSELNVNALELEDSALYLCASSLGHRPDQPQHFGDGTRLSIL.

This chain links TRBV18 with TRBJ2-7; TRBD2 is a possible D gene (6 bases). Deletions cut 4 bases from V and 0 bases from J, with 10 bases between. From germline, CDR1 is KGHSH and CDR2 LQKENI. The CDR3 is made up of 14 amino acids. DNA of the CDR3: TGTGCCAGCTCACGGGCGGGGCTCTCCTACGAGCAGTACTTC. This gives the protein CASSRAGLSYEQYF.

This clonotype appeared many times. The chain combines TRBV7-8 with TRBJ1-4; 7 nucleotides line up with TRBD1. There are 15 residues in the CDR3. With V trimmed by 5 bases and J by 2 bases, 5 bases remained unmatched. From germline, CDR1 is SGHVS and CDR2 FQNEAQ. CDR3 in amino acids: CASSPWTGTNEKLFF. The CDR3 coding sequence is TGTGCCAGCAGCCCGTGGACAGGCACTAATGAAAAACTGTTTTTT.

The V and J genes are TRBV29-1 and TRBJ1-2; a possible D gene is TRBD1 (6 bases). The V end was cut by 4 bases, the J end by 3 bases, with 15 bases between. The CDR3 length is 14 residues. The germline gives CDR1 SQVTM, CDR2 ANQGSEA. The CDR3 bases are TGCAGCGTTGTGAGGTACAGGACAGACTATGGCTACACCTTC. This encodes CSVVRYRTDYGYTF.

Comment on this clonotype: A read error is possible here, since a much larger clone lies one base away. The chain employs TRBV20-1 and TRBJ2-1; 9 nucleotides align to TRBD2. The CDR3 runs 16 residues. In germline, CDR1 is DFQATT, CDR2 SNEGSKA (reference sequence). The CDR3 sequence: CSASDSGSSIYSEQFF. The CDR3 DNA is TGCAGTGCTAGTGATAGCGGGAGTAGTATTTACAGTGAGCAGTTCTTC.

This clonotype was found a few times. J is TRBJ2-2 and V is TRBV12-3 or TRBV12-4; D possibly corresponds to TRBD2 (5 bases). Trimming pared 5 bases from V and 1 base from J, leaving 11 bases between. This CDR3 is 15 amino acids long. As DNA, the CDR3 is TGTGCCAGCAGTCCCCGGGATTGGAACACCGGGGAGCTGTTTTTT. Amino acid sequence: CASSPRDWNTGELFF.

This clonotype appeared many times. This chain joins TRBV12-3 or TRBV12-4 and TRBJ2-5; D tentatively reads TRBD1 or TRBD2 (5 bases each). The CDR3 runs 15 residues. The V and J ends lost 3 bases and 2 bases respectively, with 13 bases between them. The DNA for the CDR3 is TGTGCCAGCAGTTTCGGACTGACAGAACAAGAGACCCAGTACTTC. Protein product: CASSFGLTEQETQYF.

This clonotype was recorded many times. This chain links TRBV20-1 with TRBJ2-7, with a tentative D call TRBD1 (6 bases). The CDR3 spans 12 residues. V was cut by 3 bases and J by 2 bases, with 8 bases left in between. The germline CDR1 and CDR2 sequences are DFQATT and SNEGSKA (reference sequence). The CDR3 reads CSARAGAYEQYF. The CDR3 nucleotides read TGCAGTGCTAGGGCAGGGGCCTACGAGCAGTACTTC.

V usage is TRBV19 and J usage is TRBJ1-2, with 7 positions matching TRBD1. After removal of 3 bases from V and 3 bases from J, the junction contained 7 bases not matched to a gene. The germline CDR1 and CDR2 sequences are LNHDA and SQIVND (reference sequence). This CDR3 comprises 15 residues. Here the CDR3 DNA reads TGTGCCAGTAGTATGTTGGGACAGCGCGACTATGGCTACACCTTC. Amino acid sequence: CASSMLGQRDYGYTF. The full variable domain, in which reference TRBV19 and TRBJ1-2 provide the parts outside the CDR3, is DGGITQSPKYLFRKEGQNVTLSCEQNLNHDAMYWYRQDPGQGLRLIYYSQIVNDFQKGDIAEGYSVSREKKESFPLTVTSAQKNPTAFYLCASSMLGQRDYGYTFGSGTRLTVV.